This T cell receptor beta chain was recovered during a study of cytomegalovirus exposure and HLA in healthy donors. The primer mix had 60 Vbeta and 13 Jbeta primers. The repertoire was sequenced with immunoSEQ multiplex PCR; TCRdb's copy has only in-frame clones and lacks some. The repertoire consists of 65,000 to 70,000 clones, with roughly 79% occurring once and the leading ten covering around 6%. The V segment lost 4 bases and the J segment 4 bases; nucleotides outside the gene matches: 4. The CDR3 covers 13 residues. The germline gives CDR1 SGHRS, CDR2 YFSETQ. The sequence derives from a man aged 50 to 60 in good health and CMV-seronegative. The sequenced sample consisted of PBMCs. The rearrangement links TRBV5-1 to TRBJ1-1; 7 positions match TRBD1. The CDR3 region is CASSVRDSTEAFF. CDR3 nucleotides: TGCGCCAGCAGCGTCCGGGACAGCACTGAAGCTTTCTTT.